This T cell receptor beta chain originates from a study of technical replicates of blood from several donors. Produced via immunoSEQ multiplex PCR; TCRdb's table is partial and in-frame only. The sample contains almost 85,000 clones, around 97% of which appear only once. Trimming cost V 4 bases and J 0 bases, with 16 bases left between them. The CDR3 consists of 17 residues. CDR1 is MGHRA, CDR2 YSYEKL, per germline. The TCR comes from a human donor in good health. The chain is built from TRBV4-1 and TRBJ1-5, with D perhaps TRBD1 (6 bases). The sequenced sample was T cells isolated from PBMCs. The CDR3 sequence: CASSLNEGQISNQPQHF. The CDR3 DNA reads TGCGCCAGCAGCCTTAATGAAGGACAGATTAGCAATCAGCCCCAGCATTTT.